Ten or more counts support the clone carrying this T cell receptor beta chain. Its antigen is not identified. The sample belongs to a study of molecular identifiers for immune sequencing clone quantification. Study observations and caveats: Naive cells had under 1% of molecules in clones above 20 RNA copies, effectors over 99%.

TCRdb re-called the PCR reads through MiXCR, storing one row per CDR3 protein. Of 97,000 or so distinct CDR3 sequences listed, approximately 25% were seen once; the top ten hold more than 0.8%. Sorted cells numbering about 19,000 to 1,000,000, with 10%, 30% or 50% RNA, yielded the naive CD8 libraries. Sorting was used to obtain naive CD8 T cells (CD8+CD4-CCR7+CD45RA+). Germline V gene data show CDR1 as LGHNA and CDR2 as YSLEER. V was shortened by 0 bases and J by 2 bases, with 12 bases between the two germline ends. This CDR3 comprises 16 residues. The sequence derives from a human donor in good health. Some libraries in this study had Jurkat cell RNA spiked in. Sequencing input: naive CD8+ T cells from blood, with Jurkat cell RNA spiked in. Subset of the sample: FACS-sorted CD8+CD4-CCR7+CD45RA+ naive T cells. The chain uses TRBV4-3 and TRBJ2-3; possibly TRBD2 for D (6 bases). CDR3 coding DNA: TGCGCCAGCAGCCAAGATGGGGCGGGGTCCACAGATACGCAGTATTTT. This gives the protein CASSQDGAGSTDTQYF.